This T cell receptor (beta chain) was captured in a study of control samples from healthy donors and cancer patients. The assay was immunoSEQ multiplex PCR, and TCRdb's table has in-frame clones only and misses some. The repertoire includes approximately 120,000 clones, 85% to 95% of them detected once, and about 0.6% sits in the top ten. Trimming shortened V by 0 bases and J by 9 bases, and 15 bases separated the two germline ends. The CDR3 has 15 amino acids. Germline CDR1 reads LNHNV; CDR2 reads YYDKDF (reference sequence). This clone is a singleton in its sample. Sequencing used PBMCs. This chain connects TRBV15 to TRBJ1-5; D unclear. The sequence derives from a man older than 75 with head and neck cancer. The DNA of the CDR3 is TGTGCCACCAGCAGAGATCTCGAGAGGTCACGGCCCCAGCATTTT. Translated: CATSRDLERSRPQHF.